The rows below give T cell receptor beta chains drawn from one sample of a study of blood T cell repertoires in COVID-19. Method: immunoSEQ multiplex PCR; TCRdb's copy keeps in-frame clones and lacks some. This table has approximately 240,000 clones, 75% to 95% appearing once. Sequencing was performed on PBMCs or T cells enriched from blood (not recorded which). These receptors were obtained from a young woman who had recovered from COVID-19. The CDR3 runs from the conserved cysteine through the conserved F or W.

J gene | V gene | CDR3 protein
TRBJ2-2 | TRBV5-1 | CASRKIAGGPTGELFF
TRBJ1-2 | TRBV28 | CASFTAGGPTGYYGYTF
TRBJ2-1 | TRBV5-1 | CASSLQGGSYNEQFF
TRBJ2-7 | TRBV27 | CASSHLGIQSYEQYF
TRBJ1-4 | TRBV3-1/TRBV3-2 | CASSQQGLKKLFF
TRBJ1-5 | TRBV27 | CASRGTGDQPQHF
TRBJ1-1 | TRBV9 | CASSPGGRGTEAFF
TRBJ1-2 | TRBV12-3/TRBV12-4 | CASSLALNYGYTF
TRBJ2-1 | TRBV4-1 | CASSQGLEADSGFF
TRBJ1-4 | TRBV11-2 | CASSPGSTKKLFF
TRBJ1-2 | TRBV4-1 | CASSQELRGPNYGYTF
TRBJ2-1 | TRBV5-4 | CASSSASGGANEQFF
TRBJ1-2 | TRBV4-3 | CASSHVIGGADGYTF
TRBJ2-1 | TRBV5-6 | CASSTGDRSNEQFF
TRBJ2-1 | TRBV6-1 | CASSEVGGGLSSYNEQFF
TRBJ1-2 | TRBV25-1 | CASSKQGFYGYTF
TRBJ1-5 | TRBV27 | CASSSGDGLFSNQPQHF
TRBJ1-2 | TRBV11-2 | CASSLDRLVRDNYGYTF
TRBJ2-3 | TRBV7-2 | CASSLGEIPDTQYF
TRBJ2-1 | TRBV7-3 | CASSLELSGGGEQFF
TRBJ2-7 | TRBV10-3 | CAIGGQGIYEQYF
TRBJ2-7 | TRBV6-5 | CASSYSMRDLTYEQYF
TRBJ1-2 | TRBV5-6 | CASSPPGQNYGYTF
TRBJ1-1 | TRBV7-9 | CASSSRRMNTEAFF
TRBJ2-2 | TRBV5-5 | CASSPRTGWNTGELFF
TRBJ1-1 | TRBV6-1 | CASSEGAHTEAFF
TRBJ1-5 | TRBV27 | CASSLVSGYSNQPQHF
TRBJ2-1 | TRBV11-2 | CASRGSGSSYNEQFF
TRBJ1-5 | TRBV27 | CASSTYRDQPQHF
TRBJ1-2 | TRBV12-5 | CASGLVPANYGYTF
TRBJ2-3 | TRBV12-5 | CASGRGTSGGADTQYF
TRBJ1-2 | TRBV18 | CASSPTTAPNYGYTF
TRBJ1-2 | TRBV27 | CASSLSGGRYGYTF
TRBJ2-1 | TRBV29-1 | CSVAGVLNNEQFF
TRBJ2-2 | TRBV7-9 | CASGGTGELFF
TRBJ2-7 | TRBV5-5 | CASSPVPQAGYEQYF
TRBJ2-1 | TRBV13 | CASSLDSGREQFF
TRBJ2-7 | TRBV28 | CASSIPLSYEQYF
TRBJ2-1 | TRBV7-2 | CASSLDSGRTSSYNEQFF
TRBJ1-2 | TRBV7-9 | CASSLVGRRANYGYTF
TRBJ1-5 | TRBV27 | CASSLSRDRGNQPQHF
TRBJ1-3 | TRBV28 | CASSWGTLGGNTIYF
TRBJ1-2 | TRBV28 | CASSFTPTGYYGYTF
TRBJ2-1 | TRBV7-3 | CASSLYLLAGGGNEQFF
TRBJ2-3 | TRBV7-9 | CASTRTSGGASDTQYF
TRBJ1-2 | TRBV7-9 | CASSDEGAPGYGYTF
TRBJ1-2 | TRBV19 | CASSSPRAGVYGYTF
TRBJ1-5 | TRBV19 | CATTQTPYSNQPQHF